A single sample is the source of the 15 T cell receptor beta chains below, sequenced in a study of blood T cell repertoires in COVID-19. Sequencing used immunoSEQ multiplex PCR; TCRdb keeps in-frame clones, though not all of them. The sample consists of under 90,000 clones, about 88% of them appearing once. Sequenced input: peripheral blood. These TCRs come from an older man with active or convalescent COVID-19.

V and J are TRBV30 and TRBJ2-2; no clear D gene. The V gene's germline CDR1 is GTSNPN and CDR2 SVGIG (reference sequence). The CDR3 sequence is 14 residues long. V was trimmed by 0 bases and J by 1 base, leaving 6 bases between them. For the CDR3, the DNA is TGTGCCTGGAGTGTTCTGCGGAACACCGGGGAGCTGTTTTTT. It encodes CAWSVLRNTGELFF.

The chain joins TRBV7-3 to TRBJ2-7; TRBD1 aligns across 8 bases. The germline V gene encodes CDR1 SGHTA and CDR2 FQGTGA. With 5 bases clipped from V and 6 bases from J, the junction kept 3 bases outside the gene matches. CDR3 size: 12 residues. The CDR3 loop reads CASSHDRGEQYF. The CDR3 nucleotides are TGTGCCAGCAGCCACGACAGGGGCGAGCAGTACTTC.

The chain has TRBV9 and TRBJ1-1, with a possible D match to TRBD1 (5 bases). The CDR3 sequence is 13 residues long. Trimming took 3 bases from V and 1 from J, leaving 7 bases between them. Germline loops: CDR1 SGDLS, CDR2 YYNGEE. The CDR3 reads CASSEGQNTEAFF. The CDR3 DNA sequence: TGTGCCAGCAGCGAAGGACAGAACACTGAAGCTTTCTTT.

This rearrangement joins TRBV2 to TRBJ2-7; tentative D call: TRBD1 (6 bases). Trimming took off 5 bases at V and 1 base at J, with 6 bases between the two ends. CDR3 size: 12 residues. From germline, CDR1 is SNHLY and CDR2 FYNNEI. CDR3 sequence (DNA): TGTGCCAGCAGTACAGGGTCCTACGAGCAGTACTTC. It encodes CASSTGSYEQYF.

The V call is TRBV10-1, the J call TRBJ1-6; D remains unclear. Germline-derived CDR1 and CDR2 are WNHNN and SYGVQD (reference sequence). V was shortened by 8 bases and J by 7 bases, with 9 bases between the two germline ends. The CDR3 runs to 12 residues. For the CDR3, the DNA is TGCGCCAGCGCCGACTCAAATTCACCCCTCCACTTT. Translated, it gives CASADSNSPLHF.

The CDR3 DNA sequence: TGTGCCAGCAGACCTACAGGGTTCCGGGAGACCCAGTACTTC. Its translation: CASRPTGFRETQYF. This chain connects TRBV6-6 to TRBJ2-5, with TRBD1 as a possible D gene (6 bases). The V end was cut by 6 bases, the J end by 5 bases, with 16 bases between. The CDR3 has 14 residues. CDR1 is MNHNY, CDR2 SVGAGI, per germline (reference sequence).

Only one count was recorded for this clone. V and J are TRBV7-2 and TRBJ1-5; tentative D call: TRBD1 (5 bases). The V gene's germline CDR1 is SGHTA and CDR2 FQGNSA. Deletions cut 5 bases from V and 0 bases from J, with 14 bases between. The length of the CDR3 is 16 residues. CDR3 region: CASSKVRVDSNQPQHF. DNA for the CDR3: TGTGCCAGCAGCAAGGTCAGGGTGGATAGCAATCAGCCCCAGCATTTT.

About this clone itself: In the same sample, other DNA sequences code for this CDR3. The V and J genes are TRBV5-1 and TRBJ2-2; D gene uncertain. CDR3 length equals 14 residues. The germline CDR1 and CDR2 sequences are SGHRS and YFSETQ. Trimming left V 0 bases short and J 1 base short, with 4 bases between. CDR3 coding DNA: TGCGCCAGCAGCTTGGGTCAGAACACCGGGGAGCTGTTTTTT. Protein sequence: CASSLGQNTGELFF.

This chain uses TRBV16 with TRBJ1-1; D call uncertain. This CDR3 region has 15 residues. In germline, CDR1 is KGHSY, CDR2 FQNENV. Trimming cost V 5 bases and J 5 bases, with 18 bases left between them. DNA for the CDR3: TGTGCCAGCAGCGATCACATAGGAGGCAATACTGAAGCTTTCTTT. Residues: CASSDHIGGNTEAFF.

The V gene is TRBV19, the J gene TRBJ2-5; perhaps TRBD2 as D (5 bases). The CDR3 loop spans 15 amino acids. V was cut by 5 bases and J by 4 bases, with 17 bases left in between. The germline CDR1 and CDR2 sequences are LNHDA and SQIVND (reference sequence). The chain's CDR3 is CASSSHQGSRETQYF. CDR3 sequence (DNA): TGTGCCAGTAGTTCTCATCAAGGGAGTAGAGAGACCCAGTACTTC.

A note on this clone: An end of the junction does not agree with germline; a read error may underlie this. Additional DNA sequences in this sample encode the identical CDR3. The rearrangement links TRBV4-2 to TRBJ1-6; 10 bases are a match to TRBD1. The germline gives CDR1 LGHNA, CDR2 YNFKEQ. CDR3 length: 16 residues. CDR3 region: CASSQDWDRGWSPLHF. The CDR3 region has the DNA TGTGCCAGCAGCCAAGACTGGGACAGGGGTTGGTCACCCCTCCATTTT.

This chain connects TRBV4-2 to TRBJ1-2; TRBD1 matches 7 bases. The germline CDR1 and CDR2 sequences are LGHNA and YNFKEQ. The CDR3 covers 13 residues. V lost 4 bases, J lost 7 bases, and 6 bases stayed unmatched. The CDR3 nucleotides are TGTGCCAGCAGCCTAGGGACAGATCTTGGCTACACCTTC. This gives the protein CASSLGTDLGYTF.

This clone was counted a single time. CDR3 in DNA: TGTGCCAGCAGCGTAGAAGAAAGCGGGAGGACCCGCATCCATACGCAGTATTTT. Translated: CASSVEESGRTRIHTQYF. The chain joins TRBV9 to TRBJ2-3; TRBD2 agrees at 9 bases. Germline trimming cut 0 bases from V and 7 bases from J; bases unmatched to any gene: 15. The CDR3 extends over 18 amino acids. CDR1 SGDLS and CDR2 YYNGEE come from the germline V gene. The full variable domain, rest sourced from reference TRBV9 and TRBJ2-3, is DSGVTQTPKHLITATGQRVTLRCSPRSGDLSVYWYQQSLDQGLQFLIQYYNGEERAKGNILERFSAQQFPDLHSELNLSSLELGDSALYFCASSVEESGRTRIHTQYFGPGTRLTVL.

The CDR3 region has the DNA TGCAGCGTATTCCCCCGCGGGGGCGCGATCAATGAGCAGTTCTTC. Amino acids: CSVFPRGGAINEQFF. This chain connects TRBV29-1 to TRBJ2-1; possibly TRBD2 for D (7 bases). The CDR3 has 15 amino acids. CDR1 and CDR2 from the germline V gene are SQVTM and ANQGSEA. V was cut by 6 bases and J by 6 bases, with 21 bases left in between.

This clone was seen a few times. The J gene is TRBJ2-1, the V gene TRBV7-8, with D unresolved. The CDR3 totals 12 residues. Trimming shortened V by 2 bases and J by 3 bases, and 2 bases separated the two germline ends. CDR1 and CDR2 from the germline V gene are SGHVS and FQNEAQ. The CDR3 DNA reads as TGTGCCAGCAGCTTACGCTACAATGAGCAGTTCTTC. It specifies CASSLRYNEQFF.